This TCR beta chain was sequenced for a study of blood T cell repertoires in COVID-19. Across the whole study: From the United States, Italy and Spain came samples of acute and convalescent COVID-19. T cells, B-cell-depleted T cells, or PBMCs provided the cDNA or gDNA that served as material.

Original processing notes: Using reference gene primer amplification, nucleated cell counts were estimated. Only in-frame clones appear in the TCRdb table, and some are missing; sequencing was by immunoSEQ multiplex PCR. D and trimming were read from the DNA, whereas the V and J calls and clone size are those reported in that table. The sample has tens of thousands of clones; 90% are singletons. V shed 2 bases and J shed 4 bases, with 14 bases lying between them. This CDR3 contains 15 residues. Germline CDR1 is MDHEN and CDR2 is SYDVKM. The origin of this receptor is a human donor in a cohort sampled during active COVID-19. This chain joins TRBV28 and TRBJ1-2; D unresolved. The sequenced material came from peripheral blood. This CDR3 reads CASSLLTTSSYGYTF. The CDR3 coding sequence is TGTGCCAGCAGTTTACTGACGACATCCTCCTATGGCTACACCTTC.